A selection of T cell receptor beta chains follows, all from one sample in a study of Ad26.COV2.S vaccination and SARS-CoV-2 variants. Produced via immunoSEQ multiplex PCR; TCRdb's table is partial and in-frame only. Of about 320,000 clones listed, around four fifths are singletons. Sample: peripheral blood, taken in a trial of Ad26.COV2.S vaccine versus placebo. The source is a person aged 18-60 years who received the Ad26.COV2.S COVID-19 vaccine or a placebo. CDR3s include the opening cysteine and the closing phenylalanine or tryptophan. The order of the fields is clone size, D gene, V gene, J gene, CDR3 protein, CDR3 DNA. D genes are given only for firm matches. Some rows have no size entry. The others give once, few or many, or a class for an expanded clone.

clone_size: -
d_call: TRBD1
v_call: TRBV7-2
j_call: TRBJ2-2
cdr3_aa: CASSSRTGRNTGELFF
cdr3_nt: TGTGCCAGCAGCTCTCGGACAGGGAGGAACACCGGGGAGCTGTTTTTT

clone_size: -
d_call: -
v_call: TRBV7-2
j_call: TRBJ1-5
cdr3_aa: CASSLGGHQPQHF
cdr3_nt: TGTGCCAGCAGCTTAGGGGGACATCAGCCCCAGCATTTT

clone_size: -
d_call: TRBD2
v_call: TRBV5-1
j_call: TRBJ2-1
cdr3_aa: CASSLGVAGPFF
cdr3_nt: TGCGCCAGCAGCTTGGGTGTAGCGGGGCCATTCTTC

clone_size: -
d_call: TRBD2
v_call: TRBV5-1
j_call: TRBJ2-5
cdr3_aa: CASSPSQRGGRETQYF
cdr3_nt: TGCGCCAGCAGCCCGTCCCAGCGGGGGGGGAGAGAGACCCAGTACTTC

clone_size: many
d_call: TRBD2
v_call: TRBV3-1/TRBV3-2
j_call: TRBJ2-3
cdr3_aa: CASSQNPLAGGLSPQYF
cdr3_nt: TGTGCCAGCAGCCAAAATCCGCTAGCGGGGGGGCTTTCGCCGCAGTATTTT

clone_size: -
d_call: -
v_call: TRBV27
j_call: TRBJ2-2
cdr3_aa: CASSFLAPTGELFF
cdr3_nt: TGTGCCAGCAGTTTCCTAGCGCCTACCGGGGAGCTGTTTTTT

clone_size: -
d_call: TRBD1
v_call: TRBV7-2
j_call: TRBJ1-5
cdr3_aa: CASSLLQGGGQPQHF
cdr3_nt: TGTGCCAGCAGCTTGTTACAGGGGGGCGGTCAGCCCCAGCATTTT

clone_size: -
d_call: -
v_call: TRBV15
j_call: TRBJ2-7
cdr3_aa: CATSRDVRDPPKEQYF
cdr3_nt: TGTGCCACCAGCAGAGACGTCCGGGACCCACCTAAGGAGCAGTACTTC

clone_size: -
d_call: -
v_call: TRBV5-8
j_call: TRBJ1-6
cdr3_aa: CASSLGSADSPLHF
cdr3_nt: TGTGCCAGCAGCTTGGGGTCCGCCGATTCACCCCTCCACTTT

clone_size: -
d_call: TRBD1
v_call: TRBV3-1/TRBV3-2
j_call: TRBJ1-4
cdr3_aa: CASSQQTGGGEKLFF
cdr3_nt: TGTGCCAGCAGCCAACAGACAGGGGGCGGTGAAAAACTGTTTTTT

clone_size: -
d_call: TRBD1
v_call: TRBV24-1
j_call: TRBJ1-2
cdr3_aa: CATSDPRQGANYGYTF
cdr3_nt: TGTGCCACCAGTGATCCGCGGCAGGGGGCGAACTATGGCTACACCTTC

clone_size: -
d_call: TRBD1
v_call: TRBV3-1/TRBV3-2
j_call: TRBJ1-2
cdr3_aa: CASSVRGRDGYTF
cdr3_nt: TGTGCCAGCAGCGTCAGGGGGCGCGATGGCTACACCTTC

clone_size: -
d_call: -
v_call: TRBV10-2
j_call: TRBJ2-5
cdr3_aa: CASSLLGLASVETQYF
cdr3_nt: TGCGCCAGCAGCTTGCTGGGGCTAGCGAGCGTAGAGACCCAGTACTTC

clone_size: -
d_call: TRBD2
v_call: TRBV2
j_call: TRBJ2-7
cdr3_aa: CASSRGLAGANSYEQYF
cdr3_nt: TGTGCCAGCAGTCGAGGACTAGCGGGGGCCAACTCCTACGAGCAGTACTTC

clone_size: once
d_call: -
v_call: TRBV6-1
j_call: TRBJ2-1
cdr3_aa: CASRESPASAYNEQFF
cdr3_nt: TGTGCCAGCAGAGAATCGCCGGCGAGTGCCTACAATGAGCAGTTCTTC

clone_size: -
d_call: TRBD1
v_call: TRBV24-1
j_call: TRBJ2-2
cdr3_aa: CATSRDRDTGELFF
cdr3_nt: TGTGCCACCAGCCGGGACAGGGACACCGGGGAGCTGTTTTTT

clone_size: -
d_call: -
v_call: TRBV2
j_call: TRBJ2-2
cdr3_aa: CASAALVNTGELFF
cdr3_nt: TGTGCCAGCGCTGCACTAGTTAACACCGGGGAGCTGTTTTTT

clone_size: -
d_call: -
v_call: TRBV4-1
j_call: TRBJ1-5
cdr3_aa: CASSLTPRQPQHF
cdr3_nt: TGCGCCAGCAGCCTCACACCCCGACAGCCCCAGCATTTT

clone_size: -
d_call: -
v_call: TRBV12-3/TRBV12-4
j_call: TRBJ1-4
cdr3_aa: CASSNTGKLFF
cdr3_nt: TGTGCCAGCAGTAACACGGGAAAACTGTTTTTT